This T cell receptor (beta chain) originates from a study of cytomegalovirus exposure and HLA in healthy donors. Regarding this clone: No antigen is known for it.

The primer mix had 60 Vbeta and 13 Jbeta primers. The assay was immunoSEQ multiplex PCR, and TCRdb's table has in-frame clones only and misses some. The repertoire holds about 120,000 clones, with 15% to 19% as singletons. From germline, CDR1 is KGHSH and CDR2 LQKENI. Trimming took 2 bases from V and 3 from J, leaving 14 bases between them. The CDR3 totals 16 residues. Study observations and caveats: In a later analysis, productive TCRs from donors in an Asian-associated ancestry cluster reportedly carried fewer N-insertions than the cohort mean.

Sample: PBMCs. The clonotype comes from a young woman in good health and CMV-seronegative. The chain employs TRBV18 and TRBJ1-5; D might be TRBD1 (5 bases). This chain's CDR3 is CASSPFRQSPNQPQHF. In DNA form, the CDR3 reads TGTGCCAGCTCACCATTTCGACAGTCTCCCAATCAGCCCCAGCATTTT.